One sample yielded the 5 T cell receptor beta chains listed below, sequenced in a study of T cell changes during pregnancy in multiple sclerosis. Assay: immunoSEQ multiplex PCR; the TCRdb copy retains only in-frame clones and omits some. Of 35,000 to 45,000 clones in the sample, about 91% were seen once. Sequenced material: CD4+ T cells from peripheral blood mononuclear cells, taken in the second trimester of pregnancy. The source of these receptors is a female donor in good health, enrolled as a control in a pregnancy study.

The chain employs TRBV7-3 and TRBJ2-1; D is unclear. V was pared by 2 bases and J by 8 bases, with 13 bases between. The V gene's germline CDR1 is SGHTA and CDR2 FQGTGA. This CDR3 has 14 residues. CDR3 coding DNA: TGTGCCAGCAGCTTACTACCCGCCTCGTATGAGCAGTTCTTC. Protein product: CASSLLPASYEQFF.

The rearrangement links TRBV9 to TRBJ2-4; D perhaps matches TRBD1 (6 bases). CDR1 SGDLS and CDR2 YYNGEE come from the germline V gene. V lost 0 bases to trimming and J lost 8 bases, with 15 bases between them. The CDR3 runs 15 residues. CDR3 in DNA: TGTGCCAGCAGCGTAGCTACAGGGCCTGAGTACATTCAGTACTTC. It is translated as CASSVATGPEYIQYF.

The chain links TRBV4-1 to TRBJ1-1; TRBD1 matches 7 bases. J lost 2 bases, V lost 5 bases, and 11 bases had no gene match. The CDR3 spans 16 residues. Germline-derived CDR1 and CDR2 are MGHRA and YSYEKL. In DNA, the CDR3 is TGCGCCAGCAGCAACCCCCTCAGGGGGAAAAACACTGAAGCTTTCTTT. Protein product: CASSNPLRGKNTEAFF.

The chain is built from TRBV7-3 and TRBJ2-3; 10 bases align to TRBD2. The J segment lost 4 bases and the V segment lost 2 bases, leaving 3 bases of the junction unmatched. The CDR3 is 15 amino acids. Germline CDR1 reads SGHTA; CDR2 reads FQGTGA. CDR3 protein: CASSLFGLAADTQYF. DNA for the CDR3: TGTGCCAGCAGCTTATTCGGACTAGCGGCAGATACGCAGTATTTT.

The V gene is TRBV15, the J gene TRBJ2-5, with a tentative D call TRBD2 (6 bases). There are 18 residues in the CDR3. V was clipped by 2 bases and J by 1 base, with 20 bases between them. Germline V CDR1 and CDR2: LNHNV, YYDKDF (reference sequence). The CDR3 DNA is TGTGCCACCAGCAGACGGCCCCTAACGGGAGCCCTCCAAGAGACCCAGTACTTC. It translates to CATSRRPLTGALQETQYF.